The next 12 T cell receptor beta chains were all read from a single sample in a study of blood T cell repertoires in COVID-19. Generated by immunoSEQ multiplex PCR, the TCRdb table keeps only in-frame clones and is missing some. This table has roughly 220,000 clones, 75% to 85% appearing once. The sequencing sample was made of PBMCs or T cells enriched from blood (not recorded which). Receptor source: a man aged 25 to 40 with acute COVID-19.

The chain combines TRBV3-1 (or the pseudogene TRBV3-2) with TRBJ2-7, with D possibly TRBD1 on 6 matching bases. The CDR3 is 13 amino acids. From germline, CDR1 is LGHDT and CDR2 YNNKEL (reference sequence). V was pared by 4 bases and J by 6 bases, with 13 bases between. In nucleotides, the CDR3 is TGTGCCAGCAGCCCCTATCAGGGGACCGAGCAGTACTTC. Translating gives CASSPYQGTEQYF.

This clone was found a few times. The chain joins TRBV7-6 to TRBJ2-2, with D tentatively TRBD1 (7 bases). The V and J ends lost 1 base and 1 base respectively, with 13 bases between them. The germline V gene has CDR1 SGHVS and CDR2 FNYEAQ. The CDR3 sequence is 17 residues long. CDR3: CASSLGGAGGNTGELFF. Here the CDR3 DNA reads TGTGCCAGCAGCTTAGGCGGGGCAGGGGGGAACACCGGGGAGCTGTTTTTT. Supplemented by reference TRBV7-6 and TRBJ2-2, the full variable domain reads GAGVSQSPRYKVTKRGQDVALRCDPISGHVSLYWYRQALGQGPEFLTYFNYEAQQDKSGLPNDRFSAERPEGSISTLTIQRTEQRDSAMYRCASSLGGAGGNTGELFFGEGSRLTVL.

The chain joins TRBV29-1 to TRBJ1-1; D unclear. This CDR3 is built from 13 residues. Per the germline V gene, CDR1 is SQVTM and CDR2 is ANQGSEA. V shed 4 bases and J shed 0 bases, with 9 bases lying between them. CDR3 protein: CSVVDTLNTEAFF. The DNA for the CDR3 is TGCAGCGTTGTTGACACGTTGAACACTGAAGCTTTCTTT.

V usage is TRBV19 and J usage is TRBJ1-6; 7 bases agree with TRBD1. J gave up 6 bases and V 3 bases, and 5 bases lay outside the gene matches. In germline, CDR1 is LNHDA, CDR2 SQIVND (reference sequence). The CDR3 extends over 15 amino acids. The CDR3 here is CASSIGQAGNSPLHF. The CDR3 nucleotides are TGTGCCAGTAGTATCGGACAGGCGGGTAATTCACCCCTCCACTTT.

The rearrangement joins TRBV14 to TRBJ1-6; the D gene is possibly TRBD1 (5 bases). Germline V CDR1 and CDR2: SGHDN, FVKESK. Trimming took off 0 bases at V and 8 bases at J, with 11 bases between the two ends. This CDR3 contains 15 residues. The CDR3 DNA sequence: TGTGCCAGCAGCCAAGATCGCCAGGGCTATTCACCCCTCCACTTT. It encodes CASSQDRQGYSPLHF.

This chain joins TRBV9 and TRBJ1-1; tentatively, D is TRBD1 (6 bases). The CDR3 is made up of 14 amino acids. Trimming took off 3 bases at V and 3 bases at J, with 12 bases between the two ends. Per germline, CDR1 SGDLS and CDR2 YYNGEE. The CDR3 DNA reads as TGTGCCAGCAGCGCTGGACAGTGGGACACTGAAGCTTTCTTT. Protein product: CASSAGQWDTEAFF. The entire variable domain, with the rest obtained from reference TRBV9 and TRBJ1-1, is as follows: DSGVTQTPKHLITATGQRVTLRCSPRSGDLSVYWYQQSLDQGLQFLIQYYNGEERAKGNILERFSAQQFPDLHSELNLSSLELGDSALYFCASSAGQWDTEAFFGQGTRLTVV.

Here the CDR3 reads CASGTGGNSNQPQHF. In DNA, the CDR3 is TGTGCTAGTGGGACAGGGGGCAATAGCAATCAGCCCCAGCATTTT. The chain combines TRBV12-5 with TRBJ1-5; 10 positions match TRBD1. This CDR3 contains 15 residues. In germline, CDR1 is LGHNT, CDR2 FRNRAP. Trimming removed 6 bases from V and 0 bases from J; junction bases left unmatched: 2.

The chain links TRBV15 to TRBJ2-7, with 11 bases fitting TRBD2. V shed 3 bases, J shed 5 bases, and the junction held 9 bases outside the gene matches. CDR3 size: 16 residues. CDR1 and CDR2 (germline): LNHNV, YYDKDF (reference sequence). CDR3 nucleotides: TGTGCCACCAGCAGCCCTGGGACTAGCGGTAAACACGAGCAGTACTTC. It encodes CATSSPGTSGKHEQYF.

The table lists this clone with a few counts. This sequence joins TRBV18 and TRBJ1-5; the D is unclear. The CDR3 loop spans 12 amino acids. CDR1 is KGHSH, CDR2 LQKENI, per germline. V dropped 0 bases and J dropped 7 bases, with 4 bases sitting between them. The CDR3 bases are TGTGCCAGCTCACCACCCCAGCAGCCCCAGCATTTT. Its protein product is CASSPPQQPQHF.

The chain joins TRBV2 to TRBJ2-7; the match to TRBD2 covers 9 bases. This CDR3 has 15 residues. Losses at the gene ends were 4 bases for V and 6 bases for J; bases not matched to a gene: 10. Germline V gene lookup returns CDR1 SNHLY and CDR2 FYNNEI. The CDR3 nucleotides are TGTGCCAGCAGTGGTAGCGGGGGTGGTTTCTCCGAGCAGTACTTC. Protein: CASSGSGGGFSEQYF.

This clone was picked up many times. This chain connects TRBV5-1 to TRBJ1-1; TRBD1 agrees at 8 bases. The CDR3 has 14 amino acids. The J segment lost 5 bases and the V segment lost 4 bases, leaving 7 bases of the junction unmatched. The germline CDR1 and CDR2 sequences are SGHRS and YFSETQ. Written as DNA, the CDR3 is TGCGCCAGCAGCCGGACAGGGAGGGAAACTGAAGCTTTCTTT. It yields the protein CASSRTGRETEAFF.

The V and J genes are TRBV28 and TRBJ1-4, with a tentative D call TRBD1 (6 bases). CDR1 is MDHEN and CDR2 is SYDVKM in the germline V gene. V lost 6 bases, J lost 0 bases, and 14 bases lay in between. The CDR3 is made up of 16 amino acids. The CDR3 DNA sequence: TGTGCCAGCAGCCTCGAGGGGGGGCCAACTAATGAAAAACTGTTTTTT. Its protein is CASSLEGGPTNEKLFF.